This is a list of T cell receptor beta chains from one sample in a study of cytomegalovirus exposure and HLA in healthy donors. Some clones are missing from TCRdb's copy, which holds only in-frame ones; the method was immunoSEQ multiplex PCR. Found here are about 82,000 clones, about 74% of them singletons; the top ten hold over 5%. Sequenced sample: PBMCs. These receptors were obtained from a woman aged 45-65 years in good health and CMV-seropositive. CDR3s include the opening cysteine and the closing phenylalanine or tryptophan. The order of the fields is J gene, D gene, V gene, clone size, CDR3 protein. D genes are given only for firm matches. Expanded clones are given a class, and other clones once, few, many or no size at all.

J gene: TRBJ2-7
D gene: TRBD1
V gene: TRBV28
clone size: NA
CDR3 protein: CASRSGQVQQYF

J gene: TRBJ1-1
D gene: TRBD1
V gene: TRBV5-1
clone size: many
CDR3 protein: CASGDTGGNTEAFF

J gene: TRBJ1-1
D gene: TRBD1
V gene: TRBV9
clone size: NA
CDR3 protein: CASSVEPGGNTEAFF

J gene: TRBJ2-7
D gene: TRBD2
V gene: TRBV9
clone size: NA
CDR3 protein: CASSPRAGGASYEQYF

J gene: TRBJ2-3
D gene: NA
V gene: TRBV27
clone size: NA
CDR3 protein: CASKRDIEDTQYF

J gene: TRBJ2-7
D gene: NA
V gene: TRBV4-1
clone size: many
CDR3 protein: CASSPGYLYEQYF

J gene: TRBJ1-1
D gene: TRBD1
V gene: TRBV6-5
clone size: NA
CDR3 protein: CASSLGQGNTEAFF

J gene: TRBJ2-1
D gene: TRBD2
V gene: TRBV7-3
clone size: once
CDR3 protein: CASSEAGNEQFF

J gene: TRBJ1-4
D gene: NA
V gene: TRBV11-2
clone size: NA
CDR3 protein: CASSYRDGEKLFF

J gene: TRBJ2-3
D gene: TRBD1
V gene: TRBV7-2
clone size: NA
CDR3 protein: CASSLPRTGNTQYF

J gene: TRBJ2-5
D gene: TRBD2
V gene: TRBV5-1
clone size: NA
CDR3 protein: CASSLGLAGGQETQYF

J gene: TRBJ2-3
D gene: NA
V gene: TRBV5-4
clone size: NA
CDR3 protein: CASSSLQGADTQYF

J gene: TRBJ1-1
D gene: NA
V gene: TRBV7-8
clone size: NA
CDR3 protein: CASSFTRRGNTEAFF

J gene: TRBJ1-5
D gene: NA
V gene: TRBV6-4
clone size: NA
CDR3 protein: CASSAIQGSQPQHF

J gene: TRBJ2-1
D gene: TRBD2
V gene: TRBV30
clone size: NA
CDR3 protein: CAWSPGLAEGDEQFF

J gene: TRBJ1-2
D gene: TRBD1
V gene: TRBV27
clone size: once
CDR3 protein: CASKLGTGGGYTF

J gene: TRBJ1-1
D gene: TRBD1
V gene: TRBV5-4
clone size: NA
CDR3 protein: CASSYWTGMNTEAFF

J gene: TRBJ2-7
D gene: TRBD1
V gene: TRBV29-1
clone size: NA
CDR3 protein: CSVGGGGQGHEQYF

J gene: TRBJ1-2
D gene: TRBD1
V gene: TRBV5-6
clone size: once
CDR3 protein: CASSSPIQGYGYTF

J gene: TRBJ2-1
D gene: NA
V gene: TRBV7-8
clone size: NA
CDR3 protein: CASSLVDPSYNEQFF

J gene: TRBJ2-7
D gene: TRBD2
V gene: TRBV5-1
clone size: NA
CDR3 protein: CASSLGTSPWDEQYF

J gene: TRBJ2-7
D gene: TRBD2
V gene: TRBV9
clone size: NA
CDR3 protein: CASSVSTGGGYEQYF

J gene: TRBJ1-2
D gene: NA
V gene: TRBV5-4
clone size: NA
CDR3 protein: CASSLVGGRSGYTF